This paragraph covers one T cell receptor beta chain sequence. Its antigen remains unknown. Sequence at one end of the junction differs from germline and may be a read error. The CDR3 spans 11 residues. The data were obtained in a study of response to subunit inactivated influenza vaccine. Points from the study as a whole: It was suggested by the authors that few new T cells are recruited by each seasonal influenza vaccination.

TCRdb re-called the RT-PCR reads through MiXCR, storing one row per CDR3 protein. The table includes about 780,000 distinct CDR3 sequences, approximately 17% detected once. This sequence joins TRBV12-3 or TRBV12-4 and TRBJ2-1, with TRBD1 matching over 9 bases. This TCR was sampled from a man aged 45-65 years who received an inactivated influenza vaccine. The material sequenced was PBMCs from blood, taken more than 4 days after vaccination. CDR3 region: CASSTGQGIIF. The DNA of the CDR3 is TGTGCCAGCAGTACGGGACAGGGAATAATCTTC.